The 9 T cell receptor beta chains listed next were all sequenced from one sample in a study of blood T cell repertoires in COVID-19. Sequencing used immunoSEQ multiplex PCR; TCRdb keeps in-frame clones, though not all of them. The data show some 250,000 clones, with approximately 91% seen just once and about 2% held by the top ten. The sequenced material came from PBMCs or T cells enriched from blood (not recorded which). The source of these receptors is a woman in her 40s with acute COVID-19.

J is TRBJ1-5 and V is TRBV7-2; D is ambiguous. The V end was cut by 2 bases, the J end by 7 bases, with 9 bases between. The germline V gene encodes CDR1 SGHTA and CDR2 FQGNSA. This CDR3 spans 13 amino acids. In nucleotides, the CDR3 is TGTGCCAGCAGCTTATCCCCACAGCAGCCCCAGCATTTT. Translated: CASSLSPQQPQHF.

The V call is TRBV18, the J call TRBJ2-3, with D hard to call. Trimming took off 3 bases at V and 3 bases at J, with 4 bases between the two ends. The CDR3 covers 12 residues. CDR1 and CDR2 (germline): KGHSH, LQKENI. CDR3 sequence: CASSPRTDTQYF. CDR3 in DNA: TGTGCCAGCTCACCGCGGACAGATACGCAGTATTTT.

This clone turned up a few times. The chain uses TRBV19 and TRBJ1-1; no reliable D call. Trimming took off 3 bases at V and 6 bases at J, with 11 bases between the two ends. This CDR3 comprises 13 residues. Germline V gene lookup returns CDR1 LNHDA and CDR2 SQIVND (reference sequence). The CDR3 reads CASSIAGKPEAFF. For the CDR3, the DNA is TGTGCCAGTAGTATCGCAGGCAAGCCTGAAGCTTTCTTT.

The J gene is TRBJ1-5, the V gene TRBV4-2, with D possibly being TRBD1 (6 bases). The CDR3 spans 17 residues. Trimming stripped 0 bases from V and 0 bases from J, with 12 bases between. Per germline, CDR1 LGHNA and CDR2 YNFKEQ. Here the CDR3 reads CASSQDRQVYSNQPQHF. The DNA for the CDR3 is TGTGCCAGCAGCCAAGACCGACAGGTTTATAGCAATCAGCCCCAGCATTTT.

The rearrangement joins TRBV11-3 to TRBJ2-2, with D perhaps TRBD1 (6 bases). This CDR3 has 14 amino acids. V lost 3 bases and J lost 6, with 11 bases in between. CDR1 and CDR2 (germline): SGHNT, YENEEA. The CDR3 DNA reads TGTGCCAGCAGCTTGTTAGGGGGACCCGGGGAGCTGTTTTTT. It codes for CASSLLGGPGELFF.

This chain connects TRBV30 to TRBJ1-6; no clear D. Per germline, CDR1 GTSNPN and CDR2 SVGIG (reference sequence). V was pared by 0 bases and J by 9 bases, with 12 bases between. CDR3 size: 14 residues. The CDR3 loop is CAWSVMGSISPLHF. The CDR3 DNA follows: TGTGCCTGGAGTGTAATGGGGAGTATTTCACCCCTCCACTTT.

About this clone itself: Germline is not matched at one junction end, which may reflect a read error. DNA for the CDR3: TGTACCAGCAGTGACAGGGAAGAGTTTCAGCCCCAGCATTTT. It encodes CTSSDREEFQPQHF. The V call is TRBV6-1, the J call TRBJ1-5, with TRBD1 matching 7 bases. CDR3 length: 14 amino acids. Germline V gives CDR1 MNHNS, CDR2 SASEGT.

The chain uses TRBV4-1 and TRBJ1-4; 8 bases match TRBD1. This CDR3 region has 16 residues. CDR1 and CDR2 (germline): MGHRA, YSYEKL. The V segment lost 2 bases and the J segment 4 bases; nucleotides outside the gene matches: 6. The DNA for the CDR3 is TGCGCCAGCAGCCAATGGACAGGGTCGGTTAATGAAAAACTGTTTTTT. This encodes CASSQWTGSVNEKLFF.

The chain carries TRBV7-9 and TRBJ2-1; D gene unclear. This CDR3 region has 14 residues. The ends were cut back, 5 bases at V and 7 bases at J, with 15 bases in the middle. Germline V gene data show CDR1 as SEHNR and CDR2 as FQNEAQ (reference sequence). This CDR3 reads CASSLGEARNEQFF. CDR3 coding DNA: TGTGCCAGCAGCCTAGGTGAAGCGCGGAATGAGCAGTTCTTC.